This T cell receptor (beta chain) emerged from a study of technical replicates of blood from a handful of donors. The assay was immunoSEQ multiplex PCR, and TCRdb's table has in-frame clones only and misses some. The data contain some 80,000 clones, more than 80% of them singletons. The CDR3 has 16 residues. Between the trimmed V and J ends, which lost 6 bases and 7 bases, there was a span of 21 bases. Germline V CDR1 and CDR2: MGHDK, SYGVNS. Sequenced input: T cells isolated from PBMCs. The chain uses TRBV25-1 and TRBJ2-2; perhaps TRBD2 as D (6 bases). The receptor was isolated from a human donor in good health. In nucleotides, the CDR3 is TGTGCCAGCAGCTCTTGGGGCGGGGCAGGTATCGGGGAGCTGTTTTTT. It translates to CASSSWGGAGIGELFF.